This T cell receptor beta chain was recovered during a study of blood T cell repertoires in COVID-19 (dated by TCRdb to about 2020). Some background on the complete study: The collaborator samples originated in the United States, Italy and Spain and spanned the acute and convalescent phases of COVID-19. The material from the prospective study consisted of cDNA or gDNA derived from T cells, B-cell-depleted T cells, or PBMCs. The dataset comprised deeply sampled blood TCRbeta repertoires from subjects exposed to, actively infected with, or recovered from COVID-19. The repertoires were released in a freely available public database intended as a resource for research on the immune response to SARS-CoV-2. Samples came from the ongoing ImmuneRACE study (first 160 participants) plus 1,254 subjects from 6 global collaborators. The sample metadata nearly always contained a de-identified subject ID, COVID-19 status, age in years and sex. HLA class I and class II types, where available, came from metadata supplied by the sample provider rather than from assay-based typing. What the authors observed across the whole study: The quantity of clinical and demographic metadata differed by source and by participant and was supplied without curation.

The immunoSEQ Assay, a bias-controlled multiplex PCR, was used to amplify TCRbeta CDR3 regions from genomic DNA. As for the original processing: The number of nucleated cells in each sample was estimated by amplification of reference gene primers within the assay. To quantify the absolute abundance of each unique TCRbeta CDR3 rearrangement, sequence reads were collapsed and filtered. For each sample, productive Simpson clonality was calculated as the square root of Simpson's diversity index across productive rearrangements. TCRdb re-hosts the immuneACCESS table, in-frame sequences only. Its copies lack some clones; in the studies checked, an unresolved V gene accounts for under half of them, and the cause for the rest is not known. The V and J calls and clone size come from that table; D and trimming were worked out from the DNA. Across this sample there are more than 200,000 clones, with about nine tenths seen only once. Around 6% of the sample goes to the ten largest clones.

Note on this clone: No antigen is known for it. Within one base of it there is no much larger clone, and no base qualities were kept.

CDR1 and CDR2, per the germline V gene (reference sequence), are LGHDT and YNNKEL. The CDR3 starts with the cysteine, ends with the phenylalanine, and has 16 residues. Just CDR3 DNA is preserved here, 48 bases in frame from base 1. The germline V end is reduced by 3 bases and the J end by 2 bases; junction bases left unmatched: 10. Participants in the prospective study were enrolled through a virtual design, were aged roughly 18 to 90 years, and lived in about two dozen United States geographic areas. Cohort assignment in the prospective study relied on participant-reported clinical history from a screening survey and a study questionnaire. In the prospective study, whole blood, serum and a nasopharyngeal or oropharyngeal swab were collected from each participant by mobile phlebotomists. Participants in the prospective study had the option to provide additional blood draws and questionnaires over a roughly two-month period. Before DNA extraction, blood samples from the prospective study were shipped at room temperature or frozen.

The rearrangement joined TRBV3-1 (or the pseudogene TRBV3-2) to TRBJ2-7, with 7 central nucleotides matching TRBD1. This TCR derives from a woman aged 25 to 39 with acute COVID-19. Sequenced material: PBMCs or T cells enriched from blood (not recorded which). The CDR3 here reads CASSQQKRTGAYEQYF. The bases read TGTGCCAGCAGCCAGCAGAAAAGGACAGGCGCCTACGAGCAGTACTTC.